These 9 T cell receptor beta chains were sequenced from one sample in a study of T-cell reconstitution after alpha-beta-depleted transplantation in children listed by TCRdb under 2016. Receptor libraries were prepared by PCR. For sequencing, an Illumina HiSeq 2500 was employed. To normalize quantification of the TCRbeta repertoire, the TCR libraries were built with molecular barcoding that relied on unique molecular identifiers. TCRdb applied fastp at Q25 and MiXCR to the public reads, then kept only in-frame beta chains. Under each unique CDR3 protein, matching rows form one entry showing the most common genes and DNA. Within this sample are roughly 590,000 distinct CDR3 sequences, with 16% of them counted one time only. About 1.1% of the sample comes from the top ten. The input for sequencing was PBMCs from the stem cell graft donor, taken from the stem cell graft. These receptors were collected from a human donor who donated a stem cell graft to a child with acute myeloid leukemia.

This chain's CDR3 is CASSQVTLHPRGELFF. The CDR3 nucleotides are TGCGCCAGCAGCCAAGTTACACTTCACCCACGCGGGGAGCTGTTTTTT. The V call is TRBV4-1, the J call TRBJ2-2; D remains ambiguous. The ends were cut back, 1 base at V and 7 bases at J, with 16 bases in the middle. The CDR3 has 16 amino acids. The germline V gene encodes CDR1 MGHRA and CDR2 YSYEKL.

This sequence joins TRBV12-3 or TRBV12-4 and TRBJ2-1; a possible D gene is TRBD1 (6 bases). Trimming cost V 5 bases and J 2 bases, with 10 bases left between them. This CDR3 has 14 residues. Here the CDR3 reads CASSVRGTYNEQFF. The CDR3 coding sequence is TGTGCCAGCAGTGTCAGGGGAACCTACAATGAGCAGTTCTTC.

This clonotype was detected only a few times. The gene calls are TRBV5-1 and TRBJ2-5; the D gene is possibly TRBD1 (5 bases). V shed 7 bases and J shed 2 bases, with 12 bases lying between them. The CDR3 runs 13 residues. Germline assignment: CDR1 SGHRS and CDR2 YFSETQ. The CDR3 loop is CASGARQQETQYF. The CDR3 DNA follows: TGCGCCAGCGGGGCAAGGCAGCAAGAGACCCAGTACTTC.

The rearrangement joins TRBV7-6 to TRBJ1-3; tentatively, D is TRBD1 (5 bases). Deletions cut 5 bases from V and 2 bases from J, with 13 bases between. Germline V lookup: CDR1 SGHVS, CDR2 FNYEAQ. The CDR3 covers 15 residues. In DNA form, the CDR3 reads TGTGCCAGCAGCGAGGGGCAGCTTACTGGAAACACCATATATTTT. Translated: CASSEGQLTGNTIYF. Full variable domain (rest looked up from reference TRBV7-6 and TRBJ1-3): GAGVSQSPRYKVTKRGQDVALRCDPISGHVSLYWYRQALGQGPEFLTYFNYEAQQDKSGLPNDRFSAERPEGSISTLTIQRTEQRDSAMYRCASSEGQLTGNTIYFGEGSWLTVV.

This clonotype was counted many times. This chain joins TRBV25-1 and TRBJ2-3, with TRBD1 matching 10 bases. The CDR3 loop spans 13 amino acids. With V trimmed by 8 bases and J by 3 bases, 2 bases remained unmatched. Per germline, CDR1 MGHDK and CDR2 SYGVNS. CDR3 protein: CASGGQGTDTQYF. The CDR3 DNA follows: TGTGCCAGCGGGGGACAGGGGACAGATACGCAGTATTTT.

Many counts were recorded for this clonotype. The chain has TRBV20-1 and TRBJ2-1; no reliable D call. Between the trimmed V and J ends, which lost 4 bases and 2 bases, there was a span of 9 bases. The CDR3 contains 13 residues. Germline V gives CDR1 DFQATT, CDR2 SNEGSKA (reference sequence). CDR3 DNA: TGCAGTGCTAACGGCGCCGCCTACAATGAGCAGTTCTTC. Residues: CSANGAAYNEQFF.

This chain connects TRBV30 to TRBJ2-2, with TRBD2 matching 9 bases. Germline V gene sequence: CDR1 GTSNPN, CDR2 SVGIG (reference sequence). J was trimmed by 6 bases and V by 4 bases; bases with no gene match: 6. The CDR3 covers 14 residues. The chain's CDR3 is CAWTNLAGAGELFF. The CDR3, as DNA: TGTGCCTGGACGAACTTAGCGGGGGCCGGGGAGCTGTTTTTT.

The chain joins TRBV7-2 to TRBJ1-1; D is ambiguous. Trimming pared 2 bases from V and 6 bases from J, leaving 7 bases between. CDR1 is SGHTA and CDR2 is FQGNSA in the germline V gene. This CDR3 comprises 12 residues. The CDR3 DNA follows: TGTGCCAGCAGCTTAAGTCTTGCTGAAGCTTTCTTT. Protein sequence: CASSLSLAEAFF.

This clonotype occurred many times. V is TRBV20-1 and J is TRBJ2-7; D is unclear. Deletions cut 3 bases from V and 7 bases from J, with 22 bases between. Germline V gene sequence: CDR1 DFQATT, CDR2 SNEGSKA (reference sequence). CDR3 length: 15 amino acids. The CDR3: CSASPPWQAGGEQYV. CDR3 coding DNA: TGCAGTGCTAGCCCCCCTTGGCAGGCAGGTGGAGAGCAGTACGTC.